Each of the 14 T cell receptor beta chains below was sequenced from the same sample in a study of early T cells in non-severe SARS-CoV-2 infection. TCRdb passed the 5' RACE reads through MiXCR, listing each CDR3 protein once. The table shows tens of thousands of distinct CDR3 sequences, with less than 6% occurring only once. This sample comprised whole blood, obtained at baseline. The source is an adult who was a healthcare worker with PCR-confirmed SARS-CoV-2 infection or an uninfected control (not recorded which).

This clonotype has a count of ten or more. V gene TRBV11-2 combines with J gene TRBJ1-4; no definite D call. The germline V and J ends were trimmed by 6 bases and 7 bases, with 21 bases remaining between them. Germline assignment: CDR1 SGHAT and CDR2 FQNNGV. This CDR3 has 16 residues. CDR3 in DNA: TGTGCCAGCAGTTACGAGCGACAACCCCGAGGTGAAAAACTGTTTTTT. Protein sequence: CASSYERQPRGEKLFF.

This clonotype was seen ten or more times. V is TRBV30 and J is TRBJ1-3, with 9 bases matching TRBD1. Losses at the gene ends were 1 base for V and 6 bases for J; bases not matched to a gene: 4. Germline CDR1 and CDR2: GTSNPN and SVGIG (reference sequence). This CDR3 has 14 residues. DNA of the CDR3: TGTGCCTGGAGTGCCCGGACAGGGGTAAACACCATATATTTT. Its translation is CAWSARTGVNTIYF.

This clonotype came up many times. The CDR3 protein is CAIEGPRAYNEQFF. The CDR3 nucleotides read TGTGCCATCGAGGGGCCCCGGGCCTACAATGAGCAGTTCTTC. The chain joins TRBV14 to TRBJ2-1, with D possibly being TRBD1 or TRBD2 (5 bases each). V dropped 10 bases and J dropped 2 bases, with 15 bases sitting between them. Germline V CDR1 and CDR2: SGHDN, FVKESK. CDR3 size: 14 residues.

The chain combines TRBV29-1 with TRBJ1-2; a weak D match, TRBD1 (5 bases). The CDR3 is 11 amino acids. Germline values: CDR1 SQVTM, CDR2 ANQGSEA. The V end was cut by 7 bases, the J end by 8 bases, with 14 bases between. CDR3: CSARRGSGYTF. CDR3 coding DNA: TGCAGCGCACGGCGGGGGAGCGGCTACACCTTC.

This clonotype was counted ten times or more. The chain combines TRBV10-3 with TRBJ2-4, with D possibly matching TRBD1 (6 bases). With 11 bases removed from V and 0 bases from J, the gap between germline ends came to 17 bases. The CDR3 is made up of 15 amino acids. The V gene's germline CDR1 is ENHRY and CDR2 SYGVKD. In DNA form, the CDR3 reads TGTGCCTCCAGGGGCTCAGGTTTAGCCAAAAACATTCAGTACTTC. Protein sequence: CASRGSGLAKNIQYF.

At least ten counts were recorded for this clonotype. The chain couples TRBV30 to TRBJ1-2; no firm D call. CDR3 length equals 14 residues. The germline CDR1 and CDR2 sequences are GTSNPN and SVGIG (reference sequence). The ends were cut back, 0 bases at V and 7 bases at J, with 15 bases in the middle. CDR3 region: CAWSVGLSVSGYTF. Written as DNA, the CDR3 is TGTGCCTGGAGTGTCGGCCTATCGGTCAGTGGCTACACCTTC.

This clonotype showed up many times. This chain joins TRBV4-1 and TRBJ1-5; D is unresolved. V gave up 2 bases and J gave up 6 bases, with 8 bases separating them. CDR3 length: 13 amino acids. Per germline, CDR1 MGHRA and CDR2 YSYEKL. CDR3 residues: CASSQTQIQPQHF. The CDR3, as DNA: TGCGCCAGCAGCCAAACGCAGATTCAGCCCCAGCATTTT.

This clonotype was found many times. The V and J genes are TRBV6-1 and TRBJ2-1, with 10 nucleotides matching TRBD2. Germline loops: CDR1 MNHNS, CDR2 SASEGT. The V and J ends lost 1 base and 8 bases, in that order; junction bases with no gene match: 11. The CDR3 is made up of 17 amino acids. CDR3 DNA: TGTGCCAGCAGTGAAGGGGCTAGCGGGGGTTCTGGGGATGAGCAGTTCTTC. Translated: CASSEGASGGSGDEQFF.

This clonotype is deemed medium-sized. This sequence joins TRBV29-1 and TRBJ2-7; 7 bases align to TRBD2. Germline loops: CDR1 SQVTM, CDR2 ANQGSEA. This CDR3 contains 12 residues. V shed 1 base, J shed 7 bases, and the junction held 4 bases outside the gene matches. This CDR3 reads CSVEGSGGEQYF. The CDR3 DNA is TGCAGCGTTGAAGGGTCCGGGGGGGAGCAGTACTTC.

The V gene is TRBV11-2, the J gene TRBJ1-1; tentative D call: TRBD1 (6 bases). The CDR3 length is 16 residues. The V end lost 6 bases, the J end lost 0 bases, and 17 bases lay between the germline ends. Looked up from germline, CDR1 is SGHAT and CDR2 is FQNNGV. The CDR3 region is CASRKSTGMMNTEAFF. CDR3 in DNA: TGTGCCAGCAGAAAGTCCACAGGGATGATGAACACTGAAGCTTTCTTT.

This clonotype was seen many times. V and J are TRBV6-1 and TRBJ2-7; 7 bases are shared with TRBD2. Per the germline V gene, CDR1 is MNHNS and CDR2 is SASEGT. The length of the CDR3 is 13 residues. Unmatched junction bases numbered 12, after V lost 7 bases and J lost 9 bases. The DNA for the CDR3 is TGTGCCAGCACCCGAAGGGAGGGGACGCCGCAGTACTTC. It is translated as CASTRREGTPQYF.

This clonotype came up many times. The rearrangement links TRBV5-1 to TRBJ2-5, with D tentatively TRBD1 (6 bases). CDR1 and CDR2 (germline): SGHRS, YFSETQ. V lost 2 bases and J lost 2, with 10 bases in between. The CDR3 consists of 14 residues. The CDR3 DNA follows: TGCGCCAGCAGCTTAGGACAGCGGCAAGAGACCCAGTACTTC. This encodes CASSLGQRQETQYF.

The V gene is TRBV2, the J gene TRBJ2-3, with D hard to call. Germline assignment: CDR1 SNHLY and CDR2 FYNNEI. This CDR3 comprises 13 residues. The germline V and J ends were trimmed by 5 bases and 9 bases, with 15 bases remaining between them. DNA for the CDR3: TGTGCCAGCAGTCTGAATTTGGCCGGGACGCAGTATTTT. Its protein is CASSLNLAGTQYF.

This clonotype has at least ten counts. The chain joins TRBV20-1 to TRBJ2-7; D uncertain. From germline, CDR1 is DFQATT and CDR2 SNEGSKA (reference sequence). The CDR3 spans 15 residues. The germline V and J ends were trimmed by 0 bases and 3 bases, with 15 bases remaining between them. In DNA, the CDR3 is TGCAGTGCTAGAGATTCAGGCGAGATGGGCTACGAGCAGTACTTC. Translated: CSARDSGEMGYEQYF.